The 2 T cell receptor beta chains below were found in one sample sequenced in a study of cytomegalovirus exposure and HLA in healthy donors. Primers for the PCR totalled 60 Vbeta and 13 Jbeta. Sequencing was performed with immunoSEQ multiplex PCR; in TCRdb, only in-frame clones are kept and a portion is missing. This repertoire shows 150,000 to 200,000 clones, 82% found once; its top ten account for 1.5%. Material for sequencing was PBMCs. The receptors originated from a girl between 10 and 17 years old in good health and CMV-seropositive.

CDR3 residues: CASSPGLEETQYF. As DNA, the CDR3 is TGTGCCAGCAGCCCTGGACTGGAAGAGACCCAGTACTTC. The rearrangement links TRBV7-3 to TRBJ2-5, with D maybe TRBD2 (5 bases). V was pared by 5 bases and J by 3 bases, with 10 bases between. Per the germline V gene, CDR1 is SGHTA and CDR2 is FQGTGA. CDR3 length: 13 residues. The variable domain in full, with the rest retrieved from reference TRBV7-3 and TRBJ2-5, is GAGVSQTPSNKVTEKGKYVELRCDPISGHTALYWYRQSLGQGPEFLIYFQGTGAADDSGLPNDRFFAVRPEGSVSTLKIQRTERGDSAVYLCASSPGLEETQYFGPGTRLLVL.

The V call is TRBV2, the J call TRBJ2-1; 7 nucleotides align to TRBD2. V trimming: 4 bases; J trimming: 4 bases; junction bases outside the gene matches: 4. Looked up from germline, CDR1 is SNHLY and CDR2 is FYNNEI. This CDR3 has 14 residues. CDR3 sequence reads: CASSVAGEYNEQFF. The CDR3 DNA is TGTGCCAGCAGTGTTGCGGGGGAGTACAATGAGCAGTTCTTC.